Sequencing of this TCR beta chain was carried out in a study of T cells after posttransplantation cyclophosphamide. This clone has more than one count but fewer than ten. A marrow graft followed busulfan-fludarabine conditioning, with cyclophosphamide on days +3 and +4. Method: immunoSEQ multiplex PCR; TCRdb's copy keeps in-frame clones and lacks some. The sample includes roughly 15,000 clones, none of them occurring once. The material sequenced was PBMCs, taken about 1,200 days after allogeneic stem cell transplant with posttransplant cyclophosphamide. This receptor was obtained from a female patient in her forties who received an allogeneic stem cell transplant from a related donor, was CMV-positive, and had no GVHD. The graft donor may account for some of the T cells.

The DNA for the CDR3 is TGTGCCAGCAGTGAAGGCGGGGGGGCTATATACGAGCAGTACTTC. Protein product: CASSEGGGAIYEQYF. The rearrangement links TRBV2 to TRBJ2-7; 9 bases map to TRBD2. Germline V gene data show CDR1 as SNHLY and CDR2 as FYNNEI. The V segment lost 1 base and the J segment 4 bases; nucleotides outside the gene matches: 5. This CDR3 is built from 15 residues.